The text below deals with one T cell receptor (beta chain). Its antigen remains unknown. This sample was taken from a study of shared clonotypes between healthy human individuals. Naivety among CD8 cells was defined by CD45RO negativity and positive CCR7 selection, thereby excluding terminally differentiated effector memory CD45RA+ cells. Sequencing used immunoSEQ multiplex PCR; TCRdb keeps in-frame clones, though not all of them. The profile shows about 2 million clones, approximately 94% of them singletons. Germline loops: CDR1 MNHEY, CDR2 SMNVEV (reference sequence). The CDR3 spans 16 residues. With 2 bases clipped from V and 1 base from J, the junction kept 5 bases outside the gene matches. Whole-study findings and limits: Among non-shared clonotypes, generation probabilities were lower than among those shared by all four donors.

Input material: naive CD8+ T cells sorted from blood. This TCR came from a young man in good health. The rearrangement links TRBV27 to TRBJ2-1; 7 nucleotides align to TRBD2. DNA of the CDR3: TGTGCCAGCAGTTTAGATCCTAGCGGATCCTACAATGAGCAGTTCTTC. Translation: CASSLDPSGSYNEQFF.